This entry features one T cell receptor (beta chain) sequence. Authors' analysis steps: Scientists estimated how many nucleated cells there were by amplifying reference gene primers. TCRdb keeps only in-frame clones here, not all; method: immunoSEQ multiplex PCR. Clone size and the V and J calls come from that table; the DNA yielded D and trimming. Of about 120,000 clones detected, approximately 88% appear once; the ten largest clones hold approximately 8%. The data stem from a study of blood T cell repertoires in COVID-19. Study background: Spain, Italy and the United States supplied samples that represented acute and convalescent COVID-19.

The CDR3 consists of 19 residues. J gave up 0 bases and V 5 bases, and 10 bases lay outside the gene matches. CDR1 is SEHNR and CDR2 is FQNEAQ in the germline V gene (reference sequence). Sequenced sample: peripheral blood. The chain employs TRBV7-9 and TRBJ2-3; TRBD2 matches at 14 bases. The sequence was obtained from a man aged 50 to 59 with acute or convalescent COVID-19. The CDR3 is CASSAPTSGRVPSTDTQYF. Written as DNA, the CDR3 is TGTGCCAGCAGCGCTCCGACTAGCGGGAGGGTCCCTAGCACAGATACGCAGTATTTT.